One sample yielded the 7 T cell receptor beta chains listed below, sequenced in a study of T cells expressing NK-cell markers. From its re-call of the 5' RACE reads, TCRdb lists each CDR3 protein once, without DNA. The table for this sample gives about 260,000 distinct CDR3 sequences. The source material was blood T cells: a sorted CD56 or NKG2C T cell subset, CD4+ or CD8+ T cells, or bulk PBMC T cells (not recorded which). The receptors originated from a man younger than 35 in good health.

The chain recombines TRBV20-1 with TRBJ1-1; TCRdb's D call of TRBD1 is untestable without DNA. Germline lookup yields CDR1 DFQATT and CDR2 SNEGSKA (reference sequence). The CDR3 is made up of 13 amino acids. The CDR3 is CSAGRQLNTEAFF.

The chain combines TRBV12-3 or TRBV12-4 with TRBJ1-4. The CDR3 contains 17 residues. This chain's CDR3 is CASSSREGGRTNEKLFF.

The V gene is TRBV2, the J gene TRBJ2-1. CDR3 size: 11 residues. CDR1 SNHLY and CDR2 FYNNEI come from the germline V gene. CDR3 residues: CASRSGREQFF.

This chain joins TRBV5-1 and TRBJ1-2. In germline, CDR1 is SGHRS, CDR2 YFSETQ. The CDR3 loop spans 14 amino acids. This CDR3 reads CASSLVSPDYGYTF. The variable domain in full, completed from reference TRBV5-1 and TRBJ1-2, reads KAGVTQTPRYLIKTRGQQVTLSCSPISGHRSVSWYQQTPGQGLQFLFEYFSETQRNKGNFPGRFSGRQFSNSRSEMNVSTLELGDSALYLCASSLVSPDYGYTFGSGTRLTVV.

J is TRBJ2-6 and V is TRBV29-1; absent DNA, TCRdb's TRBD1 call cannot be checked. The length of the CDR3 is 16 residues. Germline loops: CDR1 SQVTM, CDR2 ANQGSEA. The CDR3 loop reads CSVVSRADSGANVLTF.

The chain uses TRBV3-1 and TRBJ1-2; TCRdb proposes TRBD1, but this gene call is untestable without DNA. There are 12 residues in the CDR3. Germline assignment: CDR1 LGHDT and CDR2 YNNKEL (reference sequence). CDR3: CASSPTGNGYTF. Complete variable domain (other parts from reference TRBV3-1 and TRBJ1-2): DTAVSQTPKYLVTQMGNDKSIKCEQNLGHDTMYWYKQDSKKFLKIMFSYNNKELIINETVPNRFSPKSPDKAHLNLHINSLELGDSAVYFCASSPTGNGYTFGSGTRLTVV.

The CDR3 spells CSAKMAGTGDEKLFF. V usage is TRBV20-1 and J usage is TRBJ1-4; TCRdb's D gene call, TRBD1, goes unchecked for lack of DNA. CDR1 DFQATT and CDR2 SNEGSKA come from the germline V gene (reference sequence). CDR3 size: 15 residues.